The 25 T cell receptor beta chains reported below all come from one sample, sequenced in a study of cytomegalovirus exposure and HLA in healthy donors. PCR used 60 Vbeta primers and 13 Jbeta primers. Repertoires were generated with immunoSEQ multiplex PCR, while TCRdb's copy carries only in-frame clones and drops some. The table includes roughly 90,000 clones, roughly 80% detected once. Material for sequencing was PBMCs. The receptors come from a woman in her forties in good health and CMV-seropositive.

This sequence joins TRBV5-4 and TRBJ2-6; TRBD1 aligns across 7 bases. V lost 4 bases to trimming and J lost 1 base; unmatched junction nucleotides: 2. This CDR3 has 15 amino acids. Germline values: CDR1 SGHNT, CDR2 YYREEE (reference sequence). The CDR3 loop is CASSLDRSGANVLTF. The DNA for the CDR3 is TGTGCCAGCAGCCTGGACAGGTCTGGGGCCAACGTCCTGACTTTC.

A word on this clone: One junction end disagrees with the germline gene, perhaps due to a read error. The chain's CDR3 is CASSAGTLAQQTQYF. CDR3 nucleotides: TGTGCCAGCAGCGCGGGGACTCTTGCCCAACAGACCCAGTACTTC. V is TRBV7-9 and J is TRBJ2-5; the D gene is possibly TRBD2 (6 bases). Germline CDR1 is SEHNR and CDR2 is FQNEAQ (reference sequence). The CDR3 has 15 residues.

The chain recombines TRBV18 with TRBJ2-1; tentatively, D is TRBD2 (5 bases). V lost 1 base to trimming and J lost 0 bases, with 13 bases between them. Germline CDR1 KGHSH, CDR2 LQKENI. The CDR3 runs to 17 residues. The CDR3 nucleotides read TGTGCCAGCTCACCACGACTAATACAGAGCTCCTACAATGAGCAGTTCTTC. It is translated as CASSPRLIQSSYNEQFF.

The V gene is TRBV29-1, the J gene TRBJ1-2, with D possibly TRBD1 on 6 matching bases. V was cut by 7 bases and J by 3 bases, with 12 bases left in between. The germline gives CDR1 SQVTM, CDR2 ANQGSEA. The CDR3 is 12 residues long. CDR3 region: CSGGGRDYGYTF. As DNA, the CDR3 is TGCAGCGGGGGGGGGCGGGACTATGGCTACACCTTC.

The chain combines TRBV28 with TRBJ1-3, with TRBD1 matching 9 bases. This CDR3 comprises 13 residues. Germline V gene data show CDR1 as MDHEN and CDR2 as SYDVKM. J was trimmed by 5 bases and V by 6 bases; bases with no gene match: 2. CDR3 protein: CASRDRGRNTIYF. The CDR3 nucleotides read TGTGCCAGCAGGGACAGGGGACGAAACACCATATATTTT.

The V gene is TRBV11-2, the J gene TRBJ2-5; 12 nucleotides align to TRBD2. CDR1 and CDR2 from the germline V gene are SGHAT and FQNNGV. The V gene end was trimmed by 1 base and the J gene end by 4 bases; junction bases not matched to a gene: 4. This CDR3 contains 16 residues. The CDR3 coding sequence is TGTGCCAGCAGCTTAGGGACTAGCGGGATTCCAGAGACCCAGTACTTC. Amino acids: CASSLGTSGIPETQYF.

V gene TRBV7-9 combines with J gene TRBJ2-1, with a tentative D call TRBD1 (6 bases). Germline V CDR1 and CDR2: SEHNR, FQNEAQ (reference sequence). Trimming removed 4 bases from V and 6 bases from J, with 22 bases in between. The CDR3 consists of 17 residues. The CDR3 nucleotides are TGTGCCAGCAGCTCACCCCGCAGGGGTTCTAGTATCAATGAGCAGTTCTTC. It codes for CASSSPRRGSSINEQFF.

V usage is TRBV12-5 and J usage is TRBJ2-4, with D hard to call. The CDR3 has 13 amino acids. Deletions cut 6 bases from V and 8 bases from J, with 14 bases between. Germline values: CDR1 LGHNT, CDR2 FRNRAP. The CDR3 DNA follows: TGTGCTAGTGGCCCATTACAAGTGGACATTCAGTACTTC. Protein: CASGPLQVDIQYF. The full variable domain, its missing parts supplied by reference TRBV12-5 and TRBJ2-4, is DARVTQTPRHKVTEMGQEVTMRCQPILGHNTVFWYRQTMMQGLELLAYFRNRAPLDDSGMPKDRFSAEMPDATLATLKIQPSEPRDSAVYFCASGPLQVDIQYFGAGTRLSVL.

CDR3 DNA: TGTGCCAGCAGTTCACTTCAGGGGGCCTCCTACGAGCAGTACTTC. This translates into CASSSLQGASYEQYF. The V gene is TRBV27, the J gene TRBJ2-7; TRBD1 matches 8 bases. This CDR3 is built from 15 residues. In germline, CDR1 is MNHEY, CDR2 SMNVEV (reference sequence). Trimming took 4 bases from V and 0 from J; bases not matched to a gene: 5.

The chain employs TRBV19 and TRBJ2-1; the match to TRBD2 covers 10 bases. This CDR3 region has 14 residues. Looked up from germline, CDR1 is LNHDA and CDR2 is SQIVND (reference sequence). V shed 4 bases, J shed 7 bases, and the junction held 4 bases outside the gene matches. The CDR3 loop reads CASSRATSGNEQFF. CDR3 coding DNA: TGTGCCAGTAGTAGAGCGACTAGCGGGAATGAGCAGTTCTTC.

The chain has TRBV11-3 and TRBJ2-2; TRBD2 is a possible D gene (6 bases). Trimming cost V 5 bases and J 6 bases, with 16 bases left between them. This CDR3 spans 15 amino acids. The germline gives CDR1 SGHNT, CDR2 YENEEA. The CDR3 region has the DNA TGTGCCAGCAGCCCTGCTCGCGGGATGGCCGGGGAGCTGTTTTTT. Amino acid sequence: CASSPARGMAGELFF.

The chain couples TRBV13 to TRBJ1-2; 7 nucleotides agree with TRBD1. V lost 5 bases, J lost 2 bases, and 11 bases stayed unmatched. Germline CDR1 and CDR2: PRHDT and FYEKMQ (reference sequence). This CDR3 is 16 amino acids long. The CDR3 loop reads CASSPEGGRGNYGYTF. The CDR3 DNA sequence: TGTGCCAGCAGCCCAGAGGGGGGCAGGGGGAACTATGGCTACACCTTC.

The CDR3 here is CASSSPGQIVYEQYF. The CDR3 DNA reads as TGTGCCAGCAGCTCTCCGGGACAAATTGTCTACGAGCAGTACTTC. This chain connects TRBV7-8 to TRBJ2-7; possible D gene TRBD1, 6 bases. Germline V gives CDR1 SGHVS, CDR2 FQNEAQ. The CDR3 is 15 amino acids. Trimming took 4 bases from V and 3 from J, leaving 16 bases between them. The full variable domain, its missing parts supplied by reference TRBV7-8 and TRBJ2-7, is GAGVSQSPRYKVAKRGQDVALRCDPISGHVSLFWYQQALGQGPEFLTYFQNEAQLDKSGLPSDRFFAERPEGSVSTLKIQRTQQEDSAVYLCASSSPGQIVYEQYFGPGTRLTVT.

The gene calls are TRBV6-5 and TRBJ2-5; the D is unclear. The CDR3 loop spans 12 amino acids. Germline assignment: CDR1 MNHEY and CDR2 SVGAGI. V was shortened by 6 bases and J by 5 bases, with 10 bases between the two germline ends. CDR3 in DNA: TGTGCCAGCAGATTTAGTGAGGAGACCCAGTACTTC. It encodes CASRFSEETQYF.

The V call is TRBV10-3, the J call TRBJ2-1, with TRBD1 matching over 8 bases. The junction had 9 bases not matched to a gene; V was cut back by 7 bases and J by 7 bases. The CDR3 spans 14 residues. In germline, CDR1 is ENHRY, CDR2 SYGVKD. The chain's CDR3 is CAINPGTGQNEQFF. CDR3 bases: TGTGCCATCAATCCCGGGACAGGTCAGAATGAGCAGTTCTTC.

Written as DNA, the CDR3 is TGTGCCATCAGTGATGGCAGGGACTACGAGCAGTACTTC. This translates into CAISDGRDYEQYF. V is TRBV10-3 and J is TRBJ2-7, with D maybe TRBD1 (5 bases). There are 13 residues in the CDR3. The V end was cut by 3 bases, the J end by 3 bases, with 9 bases between. Germline V CDR1 and CDR2: ENHRY, SYGVKD.

The V and J genes are TRBV7-3 and TRBJ2-1; no clear D. The CDR3 contains 12 residues. In germline, CDR1 is SGHTA, CDR2 FQGTGA. The V end lost 1 base, the J end lost 9 bases, and 7 bases lay between the germline ends. The CDR3 sequence: CASSLMSGEQFF. The DNA for the CDR3 is TGTGCCAGCAGCTTAATGTCCGGTGAGCAGTTCTTC.

This clone was picked up one time. The chain uses TRBV29-1 and TRBJ2-2; a possible D gene is TRBD1 (6 bases). The germline CDR1 and CDR2 sequences are SQVTM and ANQGSEA. The CDR3 has 15 residues. Trimming stripped 5 bases from V and 3 bases from J, with 16 bases between. This chain's CDR3 is CSVLLTGGYTGELFF. The CDR3 bases are TGCAGCGTTTTATTGACAGGCGGTTACACCGGGGAGCTGTTTTTT.

The V gene is TRBV5-4, the J gene TRBJ2-3; no clear D gene. Trimming cost V 4 bases and J 4 bases, with 10 bases left between them. The CDR3 contains 13 residues. Germline V lookup: CDR1 SGHNT, CDR2 YYREEE (reference sequence). The CDR3 coding sequence is TGTGCCAGCAGCCCCCACTGGTCAGATACGCAGTATTTT. The encoded protein is CASSPHWSDTQYF.

J is TRBJ1-2 and V is TRBV6-5; 10 nucleotides align to TRBD1. The CDR3 extends over 13 amino acids. Germline assignment: CDR1 MNHEY and CDR2 SVGAGI. V was pared by 2 bases and J by 7 bases, with 1 base of the junction left unmatched. The DNA for the CDR3 is TGTGCCAGCAGTTACCGGGACAGGGGTGGCTACACCTTC. Protein sequence: CASSYRDRGGYTF.

This clone was observed a handful of times. V usage is TRBV27 and J usage is TRBJ2-1; the match to TRBD2 covers 9 bases. Germline V gene data show CDR1 as MNHEY and CDR2 as SMNVEV (reference sequence). V lost 2 bases to trimming and J lost 7 bases; unmatched junction nucleotides: 3. This CDR3 spans 14 amino acids. This chain's CDR3 is CASSLLAGLNEQFF. In DNA, the CDR3 is TGTGCCAGCAGTTTACTAGCGGGACTAAATGAGCAGTTCTTC.

The CDR3 reads CASSFGLAGGYEQYF. The CDR3 DNA reads as TGCGCCAGCAGCTTCGGACTAGCGGGAGGTTACGAGCAGTACTTC. The chain couples TRBV5-1 to TRBJ2-5, with 14 bases matching TRBD2. The DNA end favors TRBJ2-7, so the J call may be wrong. Germline CDR1 is SGHRS and CDR2 is YFSETQ. The CDR3 has 15 residues.

This rearrangement joins TRBV7-2 to TRBJ2-6; 7 bases map to TRBD1. Germline lookup yields CDR1 SGHTA and CDR2 FQGNSA. J lost 0 bases, V lost 3 bases, and 5 bases had no gene match. The CDR3 sequence is 17 residues long. As DNA, the CDR3 is TGTGCCAGCAGCTTGGACAGGCCGAGCTCTGGGGCCAACGTCCTGACTTTC. As protein: CASSLDRPSSGANVLTF.

The chain recombines TRBV7-6 with TRBJ2-3, with 14 bases that match TRBD2. Germline V gene lookup returns CDR1 SGHVS and CDR2 FNYEAQ. V lost 4 bases to trimming and J lost 4 bases; unmatched junction nucleotides: 7. The CDR3 is made up of 17 amino acids. CDR3 sequence (DNA): TGTGCCAGCAGCTCAGGGACTAGCGGGAGCCCCCCAGATACGCAGTATTTT. Translated, it gives CASSSGTSGSPPDTQYF.

In this sample, this clone turned up once. V is TRBV10-3 and J is TRBJ2-7; weak D call: TRBD2 (6 bases). V shed 11 bases and J shed 4 bases, with 24 bases lying between them. Germline assignment: CDR1 ENHRY and CDR2 SYGVKD. The CDR3 totals 15 residues. The CDR3, as DNA: TGTGCCGTCCTGAGTGGAGGTGGGGGGATATACGAGCAGTACTTC. Translating it yields CAVLSGGGGIYEQYF.